This TCR beta chain was documented in a study of cytomegalovirus exposure and HLA in healthy donors. With regard to this clone: Antigen specificity is unknown.

Points from the study as a whole: The authors enumerated some 160 TCR beta chains as linked to cytomegalovirus.

The PCR used 60 Vbeta and 13 Jbeta primers. Libraries were prepared by immunoSEQ multiplex PCR; TCRdb keeps only in-frame clonotypes and omits some of them. The table lists fewer than 200,000 clones, approximately 78% of them singletons, with about 0.76% in the top ten. In germline, CDR1 is MDHEN, CDR2 SYDVKM. Between the trimmed V and J ends, which lost 7 bases and 0 bases, there was a span of 15 bases. This CDR3 has 15 residues. The chain uses TRBV28 and TRBJ1-2; D is uncertain. The sequence was collected from a woman aged 18-29 years in good health and CMV-seronegative. Sequencing was carried out using PBMCs. The CDR3 here is CASTPRWAPNYGYTF. CDR3 nucleotide sequence: TGTGCCAGCACCCCGCGATGGGCCCCTAACTATGGCTACACCTTC.